This entry lists 25 T cell receptor beta chains sequenced from one sample in a study of regulatory T cells. Whole-study results and caveats: Hydrophobic residues at CDR3 positions 6 and 7 were enriched in conventional CD4+ T cells of CD3G-deficient patients.

Primers: 52 TRBV forward and 13 TRBJ reverse. The data were produced by immunoSEQ multiplex PCR, yet TCRdb's version contains in-frame clones alone and is incomplete. The table shows over 25,000 clones, with roughly 90% occurring only once. These receptors have no known antigen. Sequenced sample: conventional CD4+ T cells sorted from blood. These receptors were collected from a young adult with CD3G deficiency.

This chain links TRBV5-5 with TRBJ2-3; TRBD1 might be the D (5 bases). The CDR3 covers 14 residues. Germline loops: CDR1 SGHKS, CDR2 YYEKEE (reference sequence). Between the trimmed V and J ends, which lost 4 bases and 0 bases, there was a span of 9 bases. For the CDR3, the DNA is TGTGCCAGCAGCCTGGACATTAGCACAGATACGCAGTATTTT. This encodes CASSLDISTDTQYF.

This clone came up once. This chain uses TRBV20-1 with TRBJ1-4; D unclear. The CDR3 is 11 residues long. Germline V gene sequence: CDR1 DFQATT, CDR2 SNEGSKA (reference sequence). The germline V and J ends were trimmed by 6 bases and 5 bases, with 7 bases remaining between them. CDR3 loop: CSAGVNEKLFF. The CDR3 bases are TGCAGTGCCGGGGTCAATGAAAAACTGTTTTTT.

The V call is TRBV28, the J call TRBJ2-7, with TRBD2 as a possible D gene (6 bases). This CDR3 spans 15 amino acids. Germline CDR1 MDHEN, CDR2 SYDVKM. The V gene lost 5 bases and the J gene lost 3 bases, with 17 bases spanning the gap. CDR3 in amino acids: CASSPAQGRGYEQYF. The CDR3 bases are TGTGCCAGCAGTCCGGCCCAAGGGCGGGGCTACGAGCAGTACTTC.

The chain recombines TRBV5-1 with TRBJ1-1; D remains unclear. The germline V gene encodes CDR1 SGHRS and CDR2 YFSETQ. V lost 0 bases to trimming and J lost 5 bases, with 5 bases between them. The CDR3 has 12 amino acids. CDR3 DNA sequence: TGCGCCAGCAGCTTGGGGAGGACTGAAGCTTTCTTT. This codes for CASSLGRTEAFF.

The chain employs TRBV2 and TRBJ1-6; the match to TRBD1 covers 7 bases. The CDR3 spans 17 residues. In germline, CDR1 is SNHLY, CDR2 FYNNEI. Trimming at V came to 6 bases and at J to 0 bases, leaving 8 bases not matched to a gene. The DNA for the CDR3 is TGTGCCAGCAGGAGGGACAGCCCGAGCTCCTATAATTCACCCCTCCACTTT. Translating gives CASRRDSPSSYNSPLHF.

The rearrangement joins TRBV28 to TRBJ2-4, with D perhaps matching TRBD2 (7 bases). This CDR3 is 16 amino acids long. The V gene lost 7 bases and the J gene lost 6 bases, with 22 bases spanning the gap. Germline-derived CDR1 and CDR2 are MDHEN and SYDVKM. The chain's CDR3 is CASTPGVRGGGNIQYF. Written as DNA, the CDR3 is TGTGCCAGCACCCCCGGGGTAAGGGGGGGTGGAAACATTCAGTACTTC.

This clone was picked up one time. This CDR3 is CASSPATAVYSEAFF. DNA for the CDR3: TGTGCCAGCAGTCCCGCCACGGCGGTTTATAGTGAAGCTTTCTTT. The V call is TRBV28, the J call TRBJ1-1; D not certain. The CDR3 is 15 residues long. Germline V CDR1 and CDR2: MDHEN, SYDVKM. V lost 5 bases and J lost 7, with 20 bases in between.

The V and J genes are TRBV10-3 and TRBJ2-7; D gene unclear. Trimming took 2 bases from V and 2 from J, leaving 7 bases between them. Germline-derived CDR1 and CDR2 are ENHRY and SYGVKD. This CDR3 has 13 amino acids. The CDR3 DNA is TGTGCCATCAGTGAGGACCCTACCTACGAGCAGTACTTC. As protein: CAISEDPTYEQYF.

The rearrangement links TRBV6-1 to TRBJ2-2; D is unresolved. CDR3 length equals 12 residues. V lost 5 bases and J 5 bases, leaving 6 bases between the germline ends. Germline-derived CDR1 and CDR2 are MNHNS and SASEGT. This chain's CDR3 is CASSSRTGELFF. CDR3 in DNA: TGTGCCAGCAGTAGTAGGACCGGGGAGCTGTTTTTT.

This chain uses TRBV19 with TRBJ2-4, with 7 positions matching TRBD1. V lost 6 bases and J lost 0; bases outside the gene matches: 8. Per germline, CDR1 LNHDA and CDR2 SQIVND (reference sequence). This CDR3 spans 16 amino acids. DNA for the CDR3: TGTGCCAGTAGCCTTGGGACAGCCCTAGCCAAAAACATTCAGTACTTC. Its translation is CASSLGTALAKNIQYF.

The V gene is TRBV28, the J gene TRBJ1-1; D is uncertain. V gave up 7 bases and J gave up 2 bases, with 17 bases separating them. Germline CDR1 reads MDHEN; CDR2 reads SYDVKM. This CDR3 has 15 residues. The chain's CDR3 is CASTPAHLTNTEAFF. For the CDR3, the DNA is TGTGCCAGCACCCCTGCTCACCTTACTAACACTGAAGCTTTCTTT.

This clone was observed once. This chain uses TRBV7-9 with TRBJ2-1; 8 bases line up with TRBD2. J was trimmed by 6 bases and V by 4 bases; bases with no gene match: 11. This CDR3 is built from 16 residues. Germline lookup yields CDR1 SEHNR and CDR2 FQNEAQ (reference sequence). CDR3 amino acids: CASSYNPGTSSNEQFF. The CDR3 DNA reads as TGTGCCAGCAGCTACAATCCCGGGACTAGTTCCAATGAGCAGTTCTTC. The full variable domain, with the rest looked up from reference TRBV7-9 and TRBJ2-1, is DTGVSQNPRHKITKRGQNVTFRCDPISEHNRLYWYRQTLGQGPEFLTYFQNEAQLEKSRLLSDRFSAERPKGSFSTLEIQRTEQGDSAMYLCASSYNPGTSSNEQFFGPGTRLTVL.

V usage is TRBV7-2 and J usage is TRBJ2-3, with D possibly TRBD2 on 7 matching bases. Germline assignment: CDR1 SGHTA and CDR2 FQGNSA. The V end lost 11 bases, the J end lost 1 base, and 16 bases lay between the germline ends. This CDR3 has 14 amino acids. CDR3 sequence (DNA): TGTGCCGGTGGGGGGGCGACCCGCACAGATACGCAGTATTTT. Residues: CAGGGATRTDTQYF.

V and J are TRBV5-6 and TRBJ2-7; D remains ambiguous. The CDR3 is made up of 11 amino acids. V was pared by 2 bases and J by 9 bases, with 9 bases between. Germline V gene lookup returns CDR1 SGHDT and CDR2 YYEEEE. CDR3 amino acids: CASSFLRSQYV. The CDR3 nucleotides are TGTGCCAGCAGCTTCCTCCGGTCGCAGTACGTC.

In DNA form, the CDR3 reads TGTGCCAGCAGGGCCCCGTTTAGTCCCAACAATGAGCAGTTCTTC. Its translation is CASRAPFSPNNEQFF. The V and J genes are TRBV28 and TRBJ2-1, with D hard to call. V shed 6 bases and J shed 5 bases, with 17 bases lying between them. This CDR3 has 15 amino acids. Germline CDR1 MDHEN, CDR2 SYDVKM. The variable domain in full, with the rest retrieved from reference TRBV28 and TRBJ2-1, is DVKVTQSSRYLVKRTGEKVFLECVQDMDHENMFWYRQDPGLGLRLIYFSYDVKMKEKGDIPEGYSVSREKKERFSLILESASTNQTSMYLCASRAPFSPNNEQFFGPGTRLTVL.

The chain links TRBV28 to TRBJ2-5; maybe TRBD2 (6 bases). The CDR3 is made up of 13 amino acids. Germline V gene data show CDR1 as MDHEN and CDR2 as SYDVKM. V was shortened by 6 bases and J by 3 bases, with 11 bases between the two germline ends. CDR3 DNA sequence: TGTGCCAGCAGCCGGGACTCCGAAGAGACCCAGTACTTC. This gives the protein CASSRDSEETQYF.

This chain's CDR3 is CASSPGGQGTDTQYF. As DNA, the CDR3 is TGTGCCAGCTCACCAGGCGGACAGGGTACAGATACGCAGTATTTT. The rearrangement uses TRBV18 and TRBJ2-3, with 8 bases fitting TRBD1. Trimming at V came to 2 bases and at J to 3 bases, leaving 4 bases not matched to a gene. There are 15 residues in the CDR3. The germline V gene has CDR1 KGHSH and CDR2 LQKENI.

This sequence joins TRBV19 and TRBJ2-3, with D hard to call. The CDR3 runs to 14 residues. V was trimmed by 5 bases and J by 3 bases, leaving 12 bases between them. Per the germline V gene, CDR1 is LNHDA and CDR2 is SQIVND (reference sequence). The CDR3 DNA reads as TGTGCCAGTAGTTGGGGATCTTTGACAGATACGCAGTATTTT. Residues: CASSWGSLTDTQYF.

The chain is built from TRBV5-1 and TRBJ2-1; a possible D gene is TRBD2 (6 bases). Germline CDR1 and CDR2: SGHRS and YFSETQ. The CDR3 runs 14 residues. V lost 5 bases, J lost 1 base, and 10 bases lay in between. The CDR3 is CASSPGESYNEQFF. As DNA, the CDR3 is TGCGCCAGCAGTCCGGGGGAGTCCTACAATGAGCAGTTCTTC.

This chain links TRBV11-2 with TRBJ2-3, with 9 bases aligning to TRBD2. Germline V gene sequence: CDR1 SGHAT, CDR2 FQNNGV. This CDR3 region has 17 residues. V lost 3 bases and J lost 1; bases outside the gene matches: 8. CDR3 sequence reads: CASSFGARGRGTDTQYF. The CDR3 bases are TGTGCCAGCAGCTTTGGGGCCCGCGGGAGGGGCACAGATACGCAGTATTTT.

The chain is built from TRBV19 and TRBJ1-1, with D possibly TRBD1 on 5 matching bases. Deletions cut 5 bases from V and 2 bases from J, with 12 bases between. The CDR3 extends over 14 amino acids. The germline V gene encodes CDR1 LNHDA and CDR2 SQIVND (reference sequence). The CDR3 DNA sequence: TGTGCCAGTAGTCCTCGAGGGGTCAACACTGAAGCTTTCTTT. It specifies CASSPRGVNTEAFF.

The V call is TRBV19, the J call TRBJ2-7, with 9 nucleotides matching TRBD1. The CDR3 length is 12 residues. V was pared by 6 bases and J by 4 bases, with 1 base of the junction left unmatched. Germline lookup yields CDR1 LNHDA and CDR2 SQIVND (reference sequence). The CDR3 DNA reads TGTGCCAGTAGAGACAGGGGGTACGAGCAGTACTTC. Its protein product is CASRDRGYEQYF.

V usage is TRBV20-1 and J usage is TRBJ2-3, with D hard to call. Trimming cost V 7 bases and J 0 bases, with 5 bases left between them. Germline V gene data show CDR1 as DFQATT and CDR2 as SNEGSKA (reference sequence). This CDR3 is built from 11 residues. The CDR3 bases are TGCAGTGGACTGAGCACAGATACGCAGTATTTT. It codes for CSGLSTDTQYF.

The chain is built from TRBV18 and TRBJ2-3, with TRBD2 matching over 7 bases. J lost 5 bases, V lost 4 bases, and 12 bases had no gene match. From germline, CDR1 is KGHSH and CDR2 LQKENI. CDR3 length: 16 residues. The CDR3 loop is CASSRRKAGSGDTQYF. The CDR3 DNA reads TGTGCCAGCTCACGCAGAAAAGCGGGGTCAGGAGATACGCAGTATTTT. The full variable domain, with the rest looked up from reference TRBV18 and TRBJ2-3, is NAGVMQNPRHLVRRRGQEARLRCSPMKGHSHVYWYRQLPEEGLKFMVYLQKENIIDESGMPKERFSAEFPKEGPSILRIQQVVRGDSAAYFCASSRRKAGSGDTQYFGPGTRLTVL.

V usage is TRBV7-6 and J usage is TRBJ2-5, with unresolved D. Germline values: CDR1 SGHVS, CDR2 FNYEAQ. This CDR3 comprises 12 residues. V lost 2 bases to trimming and J lost 5 bases, with 6 bases between them. CDR3 nucleotides: TGTGCCAGCAGCTTAAGGCGGGAGACCCAGTACTTC. It encodes CASSLRRETQYF.